This T cell receptor beta chain derives from a study of blood T cell repertoires in COVID-19. Study overall: Material from acute and convalescent COVID-19 was sourced from the United States, Italy and Spain. Sources were T cells, B-cell-depleted T cells, or PBMCs; the material itself was cDNA or gDNA.

As handled by the study authors: Estimation of nucleated cell counts relied on the amplification of reference gene primers. TCRdb's table, derived via immunoSEQ multiplex PCR, lists solely in-frame clones and lacks some. V, J and clone size derive from that table, while D and trimming were established from the DNA sequence. The top ten clones hold 3% to 4.5% of a sample with 350,000 or so clones, around 90% of them seen once. The V end was cut by 3 bases, the J end by 8 bases, with 13 bases between. The CDR3 has 12 amino acids. Germline V gives CDR1 DFQATT, CDR2 SNEGSKA (reference sequence). In Seattle, patients joined the study during active infection and were tracked longitudinally.

This rearrangement joins TRBV20-1 to TRBJ2-5, with D perhaps matching TRBD2 (5 bases). The TCR originated in a woman aged 55-75 years with COVID-19, enrolled during active disease. Sequenced sample: peripheral blood. The CDR3 region has the DNA TGCAGTGCTAGTTCCGTCGGACTTACCCAGTACTTC. Translation: CSASSVGLTQYF.